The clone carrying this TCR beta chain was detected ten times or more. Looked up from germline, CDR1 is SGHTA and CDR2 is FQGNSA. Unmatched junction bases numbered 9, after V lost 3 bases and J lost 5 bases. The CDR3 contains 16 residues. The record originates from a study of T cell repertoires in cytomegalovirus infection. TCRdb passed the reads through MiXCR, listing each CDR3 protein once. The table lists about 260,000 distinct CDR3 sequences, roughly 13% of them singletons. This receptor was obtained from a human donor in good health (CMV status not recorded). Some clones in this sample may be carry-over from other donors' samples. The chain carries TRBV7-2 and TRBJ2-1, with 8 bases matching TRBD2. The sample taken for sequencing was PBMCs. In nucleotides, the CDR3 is TGTGCCAGCAGCTTTGCGCGGGGACTAGTAGACAATGAGCAGTTCTTC. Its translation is CASSFARGLVDNEQFF.